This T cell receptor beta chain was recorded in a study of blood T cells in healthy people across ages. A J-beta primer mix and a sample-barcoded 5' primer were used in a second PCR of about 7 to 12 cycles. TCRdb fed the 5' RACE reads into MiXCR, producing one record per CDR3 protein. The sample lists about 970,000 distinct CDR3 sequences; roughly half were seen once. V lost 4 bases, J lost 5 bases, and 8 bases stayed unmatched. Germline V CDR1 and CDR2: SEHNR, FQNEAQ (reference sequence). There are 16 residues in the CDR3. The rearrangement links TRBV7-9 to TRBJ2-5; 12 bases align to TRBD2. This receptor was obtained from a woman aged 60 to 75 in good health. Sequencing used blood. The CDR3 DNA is TGTGCCAGCAGCTCTAGCGGGAGGGCCTTTTCTGAGACCCAGTACTTC. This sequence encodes CASSSSGRAFSETQYF.